The 4 T cell receptor beta chains in this list originate from one sample, sequenced in a study of spatial heterogeneity in lung cancer. Study results and limitations: It was found that expanded intratumoral alpha and beta TCR counts tracked tumor mutation counts.

No antigen has been identified for these receptors. As for time point: sample taken at primary tumor resection. A single record per CDR3 protein comes from TCRdb applying MiXCR to the 5' RACE reads. The table includes around 1,200 distinct CDR3 sequences, around 13% detected once. The sequenced sample was lung tumor tissue, obtained at surgery. Source of these receptors: a male donor with early-stage non-small cell lung cancer.

By its share, this clonotype is medium-sized (0.01 to 0.1%). This beta chain turned up in a library designed for alpha chains; as an off-target read, its abundance says little. The chain joins TRBV20-1 to TRBJ2-1; TRBD2 matches at 9 bases. This CDR3 is 14 amino acids long. Trimming removed 6 bases from V and 10 bases from J; junction bases left unmatched: 13. The germline V gene encodes CDR1 DFQATT and CDR2 SNEGSKA (reference sequence). The CDR3 region has the DNA TGCAGTGCCTCATCGGCGGGGGGGCCTGGAGAGCAGTTCTTC. Its translation: CSASSAGGPGEQFF.

By sample fraction, this clonotype is large. This beta chain appears as a stray read in a library generated for alpha chains; its size is not informative. This chain uses TRBV24-1 with TRBJ2-3; D ambiguous. The CDR3 spans 17 residues. Germline V gives CDR1 KGHDR, CDR2 SFDVKD. With 4 bases removed from V and 0 bases from J, the gap between germline ends came to 16 bases. CDR3 residues: CATSDPPTSPSTDTQYF. CDR3 DNA sequence: TGTGCCACCAGTGACCCCCCCACCTCACCTAGCACAGATACGCAGTATTTT.

Notes on this clonotype: Being off target in a library aimed at alpha chains, this beta chain has a size of little meaning. The V and J genes are TRBV4-3 and TRBJ2-3; D is uncertain. The V and J ends lost 0 bases and 5 bases respectively, with 3 bases between them. Germline assignment: CDR1 LGHNA and CDR2 YSLEER. The CDR3 has 12 residues. CDR3 DNA sequence: TGCGCCAGCAGCCAAGATCGAGATACGCAGTATTTT. Translating it yields CASSQDRDTQYF.

In its sample, this clonotype was seen a few times. Little can be read into the size of this beta chain, an off-target read in a library designed for alpha chains. This chain uses TRBV6-2 or TRBV6-3 with TRBJ2-3, with 9 bases aligning to TRBD2. The CDR3 extends over 15 amino acids. V lost 7 bases, J lost 5 bases, and 10 bases stayed unmatched. CDR1 and CDR2 (germline): MNHEY, SVGEGT. CDR3 DNA sequence: TGTGCCAGCACCCCTCCGGGACTAGCTATAGATACGCAGTATTTT. This codes for CASTPPGLAIDTQYF.